Below, 4 T cell receptor beta chains from the same sample are listed, as sequenced in a study of vaccination effects on CD4 cells after COVID-19. Culturing for 10 to 11 days preceded CD4+ T cell isolation. All study participants received two doses of BNT162b2 or mRNA-1273 vaccine. These receptors have no identified antigens. Data came from immunoSEQ multiplex PCR; TCRdb stores just in-frame clones and leaves some out. The repertoire holds more than 60,000 clones, with roughly 81% as singletons. Sequences were derived from CD4+ T cells from PBMCs cultured without peptide, sampled after COVID-19 vaccination. These receptors were obtained from a human donor who received a COVID-19 vaccine.

The J gene is TRBJ2-7, the V gene TRBV30, with 8 nucleotides matching TRBD1. The CDR3 sequence is 14 residues long. Germline loops: CDR1 GTSNPN, CDR2 SVGIG (reference sequence). The V segment lost 2 bases and the J segment 1 base; nucleotides outside the gene matches: 4. The CDR3 sequence is CAWSKGTGSYEQYV. The CDR3 DNA follows: TGTGCCTGGAGTAAGGGGACAGGTTCCTACGAGCAGTACGTC.

The rearrangement links TRBV24-1 to TRBJ2-1; a possible D gene is TRBD1 (6 bases). Germline CDR1 reads KGHDR; CDR2 reads SFDVKD. V was shortened by 4 bases and J by 6 bases, with 12 bases between the two germline ends. The CDR3 runs 14 residues. The CDR3 is CATSENRVSNEQFF. CDR3 DNA sequence: TGTGCCACCAGTGAAAACAGGGTGAGCAATGAGCAGTTCTTC.

The chain links TRBV6-6 to TRBJ2-1, with 7 nucleotides matching TRBD1. The V and J ends lost 7 bases and 6 bases, in that order; junction bases with no gene match: 6. The CDR3 is 13 residues long. CDR1 is MNHNY and CDR2 is SVGAGI in the germline V gene (reference sequence). CDR3 amino acids: CASIVPGGNEQFF. The DNA of the CDR3 is TGTGCCAGCATTGTTCCAGGGGGCAATGAGCAGTTCTTC.

The rearrangement uses TRBV9 and TRBJ1-5; perhaps TRBD1 as D (5 bases). CDR1 and CDR2 from the germline V gene are SGDLS and YYNGEE. The CDR3 totals 13 residues. Trimming took off 9 bases at V and 5 bases at J, with 15 bases between the two ends. In nucleotides, the CDR3 is TGTGCCACGGGAAAGGGGCCCGATCAGCCCCAGCATTTT. Its translation is CATGKGPDQPQHF.